This T cell receptor (beta chain) was retrieved from a study of cytomegalovirus exposure and HLA in healthy donors. This CDR3 has 13 residues. CDR1 and CDR2 from the germline V gene are GTSNPN and SVGIG (reference sequence). PCR was performed using 60 Vbeta and 13 Jbeta primers. Profiling relied on immunoSEQ multiplex PCR, and the TCRdb table lists in-frame clones only, not all of them. The table has under 150,000 clones, just under 70% seen once. The genes are TRBV30 and TRBJ2-5; TRBD2 matches at 8 bases. The DNA matches TRBJ2-7 better at its end, which makes the J call doubtful. Sequenced material: PBMCs. The clonotype comes from a man aged 60 to 75 in good health and CMV-seronegative. This CDR3 is CAWRAGVAYEQYF. CDR3 DNA sequence: TGTGCCTGGAGAGCGGGAGTCGCCTACGAGCAGTACTTC.